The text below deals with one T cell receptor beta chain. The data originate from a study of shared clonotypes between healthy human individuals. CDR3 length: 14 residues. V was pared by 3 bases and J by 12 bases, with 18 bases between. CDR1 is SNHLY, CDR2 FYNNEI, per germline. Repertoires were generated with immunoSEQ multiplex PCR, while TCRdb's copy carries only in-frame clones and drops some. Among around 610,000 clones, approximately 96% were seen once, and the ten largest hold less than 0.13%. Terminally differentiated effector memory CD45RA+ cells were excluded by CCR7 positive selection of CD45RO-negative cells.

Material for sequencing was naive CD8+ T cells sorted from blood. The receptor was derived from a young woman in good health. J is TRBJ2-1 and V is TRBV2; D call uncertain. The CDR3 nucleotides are TGTGCCAGCAGTGATCGAGGCGGTGGGCGCGCGCAGTTCTTC. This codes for CASSDRGGGRAQFF.